This T cell receptor (beta chain) was identified during a study of cytotoxic CD8 clonotypes in ibrutinib-treated CLL. Findings and caveats of the study: Exceeding age-matched healthy donors, baseline clonality also tracked the counts of circulating CD8+ T cells.

Repertoires were generated with immunoSEQ multiplex PCR, while TCRdb's copy carries only in-frame clones and drops some. The sample has about 200,000 clones; roughly 79% are singletons. Regarding this clone: Its target is unknown.

Sequenced here: PBMCs, sampled after 12 months of ibrutinib treatment. The receptor's source is a human donor with chronic lymphocytic leukemia.

The CDR3 here is CASSITFAGVNYEQYF. In nucleotides, the CDR3 is TGCGCCAGCAGCATAACTTTCGCGGGAGTGAACTACGAGCAGTACTTC. The rearrangement links TRBV4-1 to TRBJ2-7; 7 bases align to TRBD2. Germline loops: CDR1 MGHRA, CDR2 YSYEKL. V was clipped by 5 bases and J by 3 bases; unmatched bases: 13. The CDR3 runs 16 residues.